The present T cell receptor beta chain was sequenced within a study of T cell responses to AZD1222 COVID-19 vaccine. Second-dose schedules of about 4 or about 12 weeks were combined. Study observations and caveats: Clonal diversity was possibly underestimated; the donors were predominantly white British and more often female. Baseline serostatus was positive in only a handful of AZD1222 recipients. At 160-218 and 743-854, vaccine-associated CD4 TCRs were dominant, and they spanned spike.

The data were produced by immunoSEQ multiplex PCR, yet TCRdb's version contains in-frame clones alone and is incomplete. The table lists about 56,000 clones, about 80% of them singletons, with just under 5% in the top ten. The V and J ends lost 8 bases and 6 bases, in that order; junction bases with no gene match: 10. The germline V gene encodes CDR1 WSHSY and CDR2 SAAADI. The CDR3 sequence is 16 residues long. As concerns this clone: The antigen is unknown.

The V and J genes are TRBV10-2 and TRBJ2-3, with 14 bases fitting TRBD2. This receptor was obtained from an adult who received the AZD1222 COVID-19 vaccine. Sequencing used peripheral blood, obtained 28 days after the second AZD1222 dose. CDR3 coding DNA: TGCGCCAGCGGCCTGACTAGCGGGGGGGGCGCCGATACGCAGTATTTT. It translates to CASGLTSGGGADTQYF.